This is a list of T cell receptor beta chains from one sample in a study of T cell responses to AZD1222 COVID-19 vaccine. Measured with immunoSEQ multiplex PCR; TCRdb has only the in-frame clones, and not every one. The data hold some 180,000 clones, with more than 90% observed a single time. The sequencing used peripheral blood, collected 28 days after the second dose of the MenACWY control vaccine. Receptor source: an adult who received the MenACWY meningococcal vaccine as a control. Each CDR3 is given with its conserved first and last residue. Each record gives: clone size, V gene, D gene, J gene, CDR3 protein, CDR3 DNA. A D gene is named only where the DNA matches it firmly. Where a row states a size, it is once, few, many or the class of an expanded clone; other rows omit it.

clone_size: .
v_call: TRBV28
d_call: .
j_call: TRBJ1-4
cdr3_aa: CASSSPGGRVEKLFF
cdr3_nt: TGTGCCAGCAGCTCCCCTGGCGGGAGGGTAGAAAAACTGTTTTTT

clone_size: once
v_call: TRBV3-1/TRBV3-2
d_call: .
j_call: TRBJ1-2
cdr3_aa: CASSQAEGRRYGYTF
cdr3_nt: TGTGCCAGCAGCCAAGCTGAGGGGCGTAGATATGGCTACACCTTC

clone_size: .
v_call: TRBV5-1
d_call: TRBD2
j_call: TRBJ2-1
cdr3_aa: CASSPLTSGAYNEQFF
cdr3_nt: TGCGCCAGCAGCCCTCTAACTAGCGGGGCATACAATGAGCAGTTCTTC

clone_size: .
v_call: TRBV2
d_call: .
j_call: TRBJ1-6
cdr3_aa: CASSEVGVDNSPLHF
cdr3_nt: TGTGCCAGCAGTGAAGTAGGAGTGGATAATTCACCCCTCCACTTT

clone_size: .
v_call: TRBV5-1
d_call: TRBD1
j_call: TRBJ1-1
cdr3_aa: CASSFDRVENTEAFF
cdr3_nt: TGCGCCAGCAGCTTTGACAGGGTCGAGAACACTGAAGCTTTCTTT

clone_size: few
v_call: TRBV4-1
d_call: .
j_call: TRBJ1-1
cdr3_aa: CASRPGVGAPEAFF
cdr3_nt: TGCGCCAGCAGACCGGGAGTAGGGGCCCCTGAAGCTTTCTTT

clone_size: .
v_call: TRBV6-5
d_call: .
j_call: TRBJ2-5
cdr3_aa: CASKQGSETQYF
cdr3_nt: TGTGCCAGCAAACAGGGTTCAGAGACCCAGTACTTC

clone_size: .
v_call: TRBV11-1
d_call: .
j_call: TRBJ2-7
cdr3_aa: CASSRAIDYEQYF
cdr3_nt: TGTGCCAGCAGCCGGGCAATCGACTACGAGCAGTACTTC

clone_size: .
v_call: TRBV11-2
d_call: TRBD1
j_call: TRBJ1-1
cdr3_aa: CASSLSTGGYTEAFF
cdr3_nt: TGTGCCAGCAGCTTATCAACAGGGGGGTACACTGAAGCTTTCTTT

clone_size: .
v_call: TRBV5-1
d_call: .
j_call: TRBJ1-2
cdr3_aa: CASSLETPAGYTF
cdr3_nt: TGCGCCAGCAGCTTGGAGACCCCGGCGGGCTACACCTTC

clone_size: .
v_call: TRBV19
d_call: .
j_call: TRBJ2-7
cdr3_aa: CASSIGSQYEQYF
cdr3_nt: TGTGCCAGTAGTATTGGCAGCCAATACGAGCAGTACTTC

clone_size: .
v_call: TRBV7-2
d_call: .
j_call: TRBJ1-2
cdr3_aa: CASSLTHAGGYTF
cdr3_nt: TGTGCCAGCAGCTTAACTCACGCAGGTGGCTACACCTTC

clone_size: .
v_call: TRBV21-1
d_call: .
j_call: TRBJ1-1
cdr3_aa: CASTPKEEGAAGTEAFF
cdr3_nt: TGTGCCAGCACCCCAAAGGAGGAGGGGGCCGCTGGGACTGAAGCTTTCTTT

clone_size: .
v_call: TRBV28
d_call: .
j_call: TRBJ1-2
cdr3_aa: CASSFQGKYGYTF
cdr3_nt: TGTGCCAGCAGTTTCCAGGGGAAGTATGGCTACACCTTC

clone_size: few
v_call: TRBV7-9
d_call: .
j_call: TRBJ2-1
cdr3_aa: CASSPLDPSYNEQFF
cdr3_nt: TGTGCCAGCAGCCCCCTGGATCCCTCCTACAATGAGCAGTTCTTC

clone_size: .
v_call: TRBV11-2
d_call: TRBD2
j_call: TRBJ2-1
cdr3_aa: CASSIAGAVYNEQFF
cdr3_nt: TGTGCCAGCAGTATAGCGGGAGCAGTCTACAATGAGCAGTTCTTC

clone_size: .
v_call: TRBV7-2
d_call: TRBD2
j_call: TRBJ2-2
cdr3_aa: CASSPRLAGGPSTGELFF
cdr3_nt: TGTGCCAGCAGCCCGAGACTAGCGGGAGGGCCGAGTACCGGGGAGCTGTTTTTT

clone_size: .
v_call: TRBV10-2
d_call: .
j_call: TRBJ2-7
cdr3_aa: CASGPIPYEQYF
cdr3_nt: TGCGCCAGCGGACCCATACCCTACGAGCAGTACTTC

clone_size: .
v_call: TRBV5-1
d_call: .
j_call: TRBJ1-2
cdr3_aa: CASSLDGGNYGYTF
cdr3_nt: TGCGCCAGCAGCTTGGACGGGGGCAACTATGGCTACACCTTC

clone_size: once
v_call: TRBV11-2
d_call: TRBD1
j_call: TRBJ2-2
cdr3_aa: CASSSGQGFVGELFF
cdr3_nt: TGTGCCAGCAGCTCCGGACAGGGGTTCGTCGGGGAGCTGTTTTTT

clone_size: .
v_call: TRBV6-5
d_call: .
j_call: TRBJ1-2
cdr3_aa: CASKQAGHYGYTF
cdr3_nt: TGTGCCAGCAAGCAGGCAGGGCACTATGGCTACACCTTC

clone_size: .
v_call: TRBV3-1/TRBV3-2
d_call: TRBD1
j_call: TRBJ1-3
cdr3_aa: CASSQGGQPGNTIYF
cdr3_nt: TGTGCCAGCAGCCAAGGGGGACAGCCTGGAAACACCATATATTTT

clone_size: .
v_call: TRBV5-1
d_call: .
j_call: TRBJ2-7
cdr3_aa: CASSFFEGEYEQYF
cdr3_nt: TGCGCCAGCAGCTTTTTTGAGGGAGAGTACGAGCAGTACTTC

clone_size: .
v_call: TRBV7-6
d_call: .
j_call: TRBJ1-5
cdr3_aa: CASSQGGDQPQHF
cdr3_nt: TGTGCCAGCAGCCAGGGTGGGGATCAGCCCCAGCATTTT

clone_size: .
v_call: TRBV19
d_call: .
j_call: TRBJ1-4
cdr3_aa: CASSIRVPGVLGEVFF
cdr3_nt: TGTGCCAGTAGCATACGGGTCCCGGGAGTCTTGGGGGAAGTGTTTTTT

clone_size: .
v_call: TRBV5-1
d_call: TRBD2
j_call: TRBJ2-1
cdr3_aa: CASSRSGREDNEQFF
cdr3_nt: TGCGCCAGCAGCCGTAGCGGGAGAGAGGACAATGAGCAGTTCTTC

clone_size: .
v_call: TRBV18
d_call: TRBD2
j_call: TRBJ2-1
cdr3_aa: CASSPPVSGRANEQFF
cdr3_nt: TGTGCCAGCTCACCCCCGGTTAGCGGGAGGGCCAATGAGCAGTTCTTC